What follows are 29 T cell receptor beta chains derived from one specimen sequenced in a study of blood T cell repertoires in COVID-19. Some clones are missing from TCRdb's copy, which holds only in-frame ones; the method was immunoSEQ multiplex PCR. The sample includes 200,000 to 300,000 clones, 88% of them seen just once. The sequenced sample consisted of PBMCs or T cells enriched from blood (not recorded which). These receptors were collected from a woman aged 40 to 55 with acute COVID-19.

V gene TRBV14 combines with J gene TRBJ1-5; 10 nucleotides agree with TRBD1. Germline CDR1 is SGHDN and CDR2 is FVKESK. Trimming took 4 bases from V and 8 from J; bases not matched to a gene: 2. This CDR3 has 13 amino acids. CDR3 protein: CASSRDRGEPQHF. CDR3 DNA sequence: TGTGCCAGCAGCCGGGACAGGGGAGAGCCCCAGCATTTT.

The rearrangement uses TRBV2 and TRBJ2-7, with a possible D match to TRBD1 (6 bases). The CDR3 spans 13 residues. V was cut by 8 bases and J by 3 bases, with 14 bases left in between. Per the germline V gene, CDR1 is SNHLY and CDR2 is FYNNEI. The CDR3 sequence is CASSGQSIYEQYV. CDR3 DNA sequence: TGTGCCAGCTCGGGACAAAGCATCTACGAGCAGTACGTC.

This clone was seen a few times. The gene calls are TRBV7-8 and TRBJ2-7; D may be TRBD1 (6 bases). CDR1 and CDR2 (germline): SGHVS, FQNEAQ. The germline V and J ends were trimmed by 6 bases and 2 bases, with 11 bases remaining between them. The CDR3 runs 13 residues. DNA for the CDR3: TGTGCCAGCAGTCTTGACAGGACCTACGAGCAGTACTTC. Its translation is CASSLDRTYEQYF.

This clone occurred once. The chain employs TRBV10-2 and TRBJ2-7; 7 bases line up with TRBD2. Germline loops: CDR1 WSHSY, CDR2 SAAADI. J was trimmed by 4 bases and V by 8 bases; bases with no gene match: 5. The CDR3 has 12 residues. CDR3 nucleotides: TGCGCCAGCTCTGCGGGAGAGTACGAGCAGTACTTC. Amino acids: CASSAGEYEQYF.

The chain links TRBV19 to TRBJ1-5; 11 bases line up with TRBD1. Germline CDR1 reads LNHDA; CDR2 reads SQIVND (reference sequence). The V and J ends lost 5 bases and 4 bases, in that order; junction bases with no gene match: 10. The CDR3 is made up of 17 amino acids. The CDR3 DNA follows: TGTGCCAGTAGTCTTGGACAGGGGGCTTTAAGTAATCAGCCCCAGCATTTT. Translated: CASSLGQGALSNQPQHF. The full variable domain, completed using reference TRBV19 and TRBJ1-5, is DGGITQSPKYLFRKEGQNVTLSCEQNLNHDAMYWYRQDPGQGLRLIYYSQIVNDFQKGDIAEGYSVSREKKESFPLTVTSAQKNPTAFYLCASSLGQGALSNQPQHFGDGTRLSIL.

This clone has more than one count but fewer than ten. The chain has TRBV28 and TRBJ1-6; 7 nucleotides align to TRBD1. Germline V gene lookup returns CDR1 MDHEN and CDR2 SYDVKM. The CDR3 is 15 amino acids. The V and J ends lost 6 bases and 0 bases, in that order; junction bases with no gene match: 2. CDR3 DNA: TGTGCCAGCAGGAGGGACAGCTCCTATAATTCACCCCTCCACTTT. Its translation: CASRRDSSYNSPLHF.

With respect to this clone: This CDR3 is also generated by other DNA sequences in the sample. The rearrangement joins TRBV27 to TRBJ1-5; 9 positions match TRBD1. The CDR3 covers 15 residues. The germline gives CDR1 MNHEY, CDR2 SMNVEV (reference sequence). With 5 bases clipped from V and 3 bases from J, the junction kept 5 bases outside the gene matches. CDR3 in DNA: TGTGCCAGCAGTCCCGGGACAGGGTTCAATCAGCCCCAGCATTTT. Protein: CASSPGTGFNQPQHF.

The chain couples TRBV11-2 to TRBJ1-5, with a tentative D call TRBD1 (5 bases). The CDR3 covers 14 residues. CDR1 and CDR2 from the germline V gene are SGHAT and FQNNGV. Trimming cost V 8 bases and J 4 bases, with 15 bases left between them. The CDR3 DNA reads as TGTGCCAGCTCGGGCGGGGGTCGGAATCAGCCCCAGCATTTT. Translation gives CASSGGGRNQPQHF.

This clone was detected a few times. This chain joins TRBV6-5 and TRBJ2-7; D is possibly TRBD1 (6 bases). Trimming shortened V by 6 bases and J by 0 bases, and 12 bases separated the two germline ends. The germline CDR1 and CDR2 sequences are MNHEY and SVGAGI. The CDR3 spans 14 residues. This chain's CDR3 is CASSRIQGSYEQYV. As DNA, the CDR3 is TGTGCCAGCAGCCGAATACAGGGCTCCTACGAGCAGTACGTC.

J is TRBJ1-4 and V is TRBV7-2; D remains unclear. Between the trimmed V and J ends, which lost 1 base and 8 bases, there was a span of 14 bases. The CDR3 has 15 residues. The germline gives CDR1 SGHTA, CDR2 FQGNSA. DNA of the CDR3: TGTGCCAGCAGCTTAGTGAGGCAAGAAGGAGAAAAACTGTTTTTT. It is translated as CASSLVRQEGEKLFF.

The chain combines TRBV2 with TRBJ1-1; tentatively, D is TRBD1 (6 bases). V lost 7 bases and J lost 1, with 10 bases in between. There are 13 residues in the CDR3. The germline CDR1 and CDR2 sequences are SNHLY and FYNNEI. The CDR3 sequence: CASKGQQNTEAFF. In DNA, the CDR3 is TGTGCCAGCAAGGGACAACAGAACACTGAAGCTTTCTTT.

This sequence joins TRBV24-1 and TRBJ2-1, with 9 bases matching TRBD1. V shed 9 bases, J shed 4 bases, and the junction held 3 bases outside the gene matches. The CDR3 is 13 amino acids. Germline CDR1 is KGHDR and CDR2 is SFDVKD. The CDR3 protein is CATQGQGYNEQFF. The CDR3 DNA sequence: TGTGCCACCCAGGGACAGGGTTACAATGAGCAGTTCTTC.

J is TRBJ1-4 and V is TRBV19; D call uncertain. The CDR3 covers 15 residues. Per the germline V gene, CDR1 is LNHDA and CDR2 is SQIVND (reference sequence). V shed 0 bases and J shed 8 bases, with 13 bases lying between them. CDR3 bases: TGTGCCAGTAGTATAGATTTCGGGTACGACGAAAAACTGTTTTTT. Translation: CASSIDFGYDEKLFF.

The V call is TRBV2, the J call TRBJ1-2, with 9 bases identical to TRBD1. The CDR3 runs 16 residues. Per the germline V gene, CDR1 is SNHLY and CDR2 is FYNNEI. V lost 6 bases, J lost 2 bases, and 10 bases stayed unmatched. CDR3 residues: CASRESAGQGNYGYTF. The DNA of the CDR3 is TGTGCCAGCAGGGAGAGTGCAGGACAGGGGAACTATGGCTACACCTTC.

The rearrangement joins TRBV11-2 to TRBJ1-5, with 8 bases that match TRBD1. V was clipped by 5 bases and J by 6 bases; unmatched bases: 18. The CDR3 runs to 18 residues. Germline V lookup: CDR1 SGHAT, CDR2 FQNNGV. CDR3 bases: TGTGCCAGCAGCCCGAAACAACGGACAGGGAGAGGGGGTCAGCCCCAGCATTTT. Translated, it gives CASSPKQRTGRGGQPQHF.

The V call is TRBV3-1 (or the pseudogene TRBV3-2), the J call TRBJ1-5, with D uncertain. This CDR3 is 12 amino acids long. V lost 3 bases to trimming and J lost 3 bases, with 3 bases between them. Germline values: CDR1 LGHDT, CDR2 YNNKEL (reference sequence). CDR3 DNA: TGTGCCAGCAGCCAGTACAATCAGCCCCAGCATTTT. It specifies CASSQYNQPQHF.

The V and J genes are TRBV13 and TRBJ2-1; tentatively, D is TRBD1 (5 bases). Trimming cost V 5 bases and J 12 bases, with 14 bases left between them. CDR3 length: 12 residues. Germline lookup yields CDR1 PRHDT and CDR2 FYEKMQ (reference sequence). In nucleotides, the CDR3 is TGTGCCAGCAGCACCACCGGCCAGGGGCAGTTCTTC. This sequence encodes CASSTTGQGQFF.

The V call is TRBV29-1, the J call TRBJ2-3; TRBD1 matches at 9 bases. The CDR3 length is 13 residues. V lost 6 bases to trimming and J lost 9 bases; unmatched junction nucleotides: 10. Germline CDR1 and CDR2: SQVTM and ANQGSEA. CDR3 region: CSVAGTGKTTQYF. Written as DNA, the CDR3 is TGCAGCGTCGCCGGGACAGGGAAGACCACGCAGTATTTT.

Concerning this clone itself: This CDR3 is also generated by other DNA sequences in the sample. The chain couples TRBV24-1 to TRBJ2-1; 10 bases line up with TRBD1. Germline V CDR1 and CDR2: KGHDR, SFDVKD. After removal of 3 bases from V and 7 bases from J, the junction contained 5 bases not matched to a gene. The CDR3 runs to 15 residues. The CDR3 nucleotides read TGTGCCACCAGTGATGCGCGACAGGGGGCAAATGAGCAGTTCTTC. Translating gives CATSDARQGANEQFF.

This chain links TRBV18 with TRBJ2-2; possibly TRBD2 for D (5 bases). The CDR3 spans 14 residues. Trimming pared 0 bases from V and 6 bases from J, leaving 8 bases between. Germline CDR1 KGHSH, CDR2 LQKENI. The CDR3 sequence is CASSPPGVPGELFF. DNA for the CDR3: TGTGCCAGCTCACCACCGGGAGTACCCGGGGAGCTGTTTTTT.

The chain is built from TRBV7-9 and TRBJ1-1; 11 bases align to TRBD1. The CDR3 length is 15 residues. Germline CDR1 reads SEHNR; CDR2 reads FQNEAQ (reference sequence). Trimming cost V 4 bases and J 9 bases; bases outside gene matches: 10. The CDR3 loop reads CASSSYPGQGGKAFF. CDR3 nucleotide sequence: TGTGCCAGCAGCTCGTATCCGGGACAGGGGGGCAAAGCTTTCTTT.

This clone was seen just once. The chain employs TRBV30 and TRBJ2-1; 12 bases are a match to TRBD2. With V trimmed by 1 base and J by 14 bases, 15 bases remained unmatched. Germline values: CDR1 GTSNPN, CDR2 SVGIG (reference sequence). This CDR3 region has 16 residues. In DNA, the CDR3 is TGTGCCTGGAGTGCGTTGACTAGCGGGAGTGGAATGTCGGAGTTCTTC. Its protein is CAWSALTSGSGMSEFF.

V and J are TRBV28 and TRBJ2-6, with 8 bases that match TRBD1. Germline V CDR1 and CDR2: MDHEN, SYDVKM. V lost 6 bases, J lost 0 bases, and 13 bases stayed unmatched. The length of the CDR3 is 19 residues. The CDR3 DNA sequence: TGTGCCAGCAGGCAGGACAGGGCACTTCCCATCTCTGGGGCCAACGTCCTGACTTTC. It yields the protein CASRQDRALPISGANVLTF.

V is TRBV4-2 and J is TRBJ2-1, with D unclear. V lost 1 base and J lost 2, with 9 bases in between. CDR3 length: 15 residues. The germline V gene has CDR1 LGHNA and CDR2 YNFKEQ. The CDR3 DNA reads as TGTGCCAGCAGCCAAGTAAGGAGTACCTACAATGAGCAGTTCTTC. It specifies CASSQVRSTYNEQFF.

The genes are TRBV4-1 and TRBJ2-1; 10 bases line up with TRBD2. The V segment lost 0 bases and the J segment 4 bases; nucleotides outside the gene matches: 6. This CDR3 is built from 17 residues. The germline CDR1 and CDR2 sequences are MGHRA and YSYEKL. CDR3 in amino acids: CASSQDLTSGEYNEQFF. The CDR3 DNA reads as TGCGCCAGCAGCCAAGACCTTACTAGCGGGGAATACAATGAGCAGTTCTTC.

This chain joins TRBV19 and TRBJ1-2; tentative D call: TRBD1 (5 bases). The V end lost 2 bases, the J end lost 1 base, and 8 bases lay between the germline ends. Germline V gives CDR1 LNHDA, CDR2 SQIVND (reference sequence). This CDR3 is 14 amino acids long. The CDR3 spells CASSITGINYGYTF. CDR3 nucleotide sequence: TGTGCCAGTAGTATAACAGGAATTAACTATGGCTACACCTTC. Combining the CDR3 with reference TRBV19 and TRBJ1-2 gives the whole variable domain DGGITQSPKYLFRKEGQNVTLSCEQNLNHDAMYWYRQDPGQGLRLIYYSQIVNDFQKGDIAEGYSVSREKKESFPLTVTSAQKNPTAFYLCASSITGINYGYTFGSGTRLTVV.

The chain is built from TRBV6-5 and TRBJ2-7; D uncertain. The CDR3 is 12 amino acids. Germline V CDR1 and CDR2: MNHEY, SVGAGI. V lost 5 bases and J 3 bases, leaving 8 bases between the germline ends. The CDR3 region has the DNA TGTGCCAGCAGTCCGACAAACTACGAGCAGTACGTC. This sequence encodes CASSPTNYEQYV.

This chain uses TRBV30 with TRBJ1-2, with D perhaps matching TRBD1 (5 bases). The ends were cut back, 0 bases at V and 5 bases at J, with 16 bases in the middle. The CDR3 has 15 residues. CDR1 is GTSNPN, CDR2 SVGIG, per germline (reference sequence). The CDR3 here is CAWSVRSPGGYGYTF. DNA for the CDR3: TGTGCCTGGAGTGTCCGAAGCCCGGGGGGGTATGGCTACACCTTC.

The chain carries TRBV3-1 (or the pseudogene TRBV3-2) and TRBJ1-5; D gene ambiguous. V was clipped by 0 bases and J by 4 bases, with 7 bases between them. The germline V gene has CDR1 LGHDT and CDR2 YNNKEL (reference sequence). The CDR3 has 14 residues. This chain's CDR3 is CASSQEDGNQPQHF. The CDR3 DNA reads TGTGCCAGCAGCCAAGAAGACGGGAATCAGCCCCAGCATTTT.